The clone carrying this T cell receptor beta chain was observed a handful of times. Its antigen is not identified. This entry is derived from a study of graft-versus-host responses after intestinal transplantation. Overall study context: Anti-thymocyte globulin was used for induction in all recipients, who then took tacrolimus and steroids for about 3 years.

Data came from immunoSEQ multiplex PCR; TCRdb stores just in-frame clones and leaves some out. The data show tens of thousands of clones, approximately 88% seen once. General study results and limits: Recipient marrow contained GvH clones, some of which appeared first in ileum or blood.

The CDR3 length is 19 residues. CDR1 is SGHDT, CDR2 YYEEEE, per germline. V was cut by 2 bases and J by 0 bases, with 24 bases left in between. The sequencing here drew on unstimulated CD4+ T cells sorted from spleen or lymph node cells, taken before transplant. The receptor's source is a human donor who was the organ donor for an intestinal transplant. The chain joins TRBV5-6 to TRBJ2-7; D perhaps matches TRBD2 (6 bases). The CDR3 sequence: CASSLSSLLGGTVSYEQYF. For the CDR3, the DNA is TGTGCCAGCAGCTTATCTTCGCTTCTGGGCGGGACCGTCTCCTACGAGCAGTACTTC.